This TCR beta chain was obtained from a study of OX40 agonist ivuxolimab in advanced cancers. Study-level background: Ivuxolimab, which targeted the costimulatory receptor OX40 (CD134), was an agonistic, fully human IgG2 monoclonal antibody. Intravenous ivuxolimab was administered to patients every 2 weeks at six dose levels: 0.01, 0.1, 0.3, 1.5, 3 and 10 mg/kg. Among the roughly 52 dose-escalation patients, around 20 had hepatocellular carcinoma, 15 or so melanoma, 9 renal cell carcinoma and 9 head and neck cancer. A male proportion of roughly 85% and a mean age of approximately 61 years, ranging from 23 to 79, were recorded for the dose-escalation cohort. Prior anti-PD-1, anti-PD-L1 or anti-CTLA-4 therapy was permitted, and checkpoint inhibitors had been received by less than 45% of dose-escalation patients. Partial responses occurred in three dose-escalation patients: two with cutaneous melanoma and one with hepatocellular carcinoma. Peripheral TCRbeta sequencing was intended to test whether TCR sequence diversity was altered and clonal T-cell expansion was caused by ivuxolimab. The paper describes the monotherapy dose-escalation part (N = 52 patients) of the phase I trial of ivuxolimab.

As regards this clone: Its antigen has not been determined. Base-call qualities are not available, and no considerably larger clone is one nucleotide away.

The trial excluded patients who had a history of autoimmune disease or were on systemic immunosuppression. Peripheral blood for TCR sequencing was collected from all dose cohorts at baseline, on cycle 4 day 1, and on cycle 7 day 1. Samples were obtained from an open-label, multicenter, first-in-human phase I dose-escalation trial of ivuxolimab. The trial enrolled adults with locally advanced or metastatic head and neck squamous cell, hepatocellular, melanoma or renal cell carcinoma. Before TCR sequencing, CD4+ T cells and CD8+ T cells were sorted from peripheral blood as separate populations. The cysteine opens and the phenylalanine closes a CDR3 of 12 amino acids. The CDR3 DNA has 36 bases and is translated from base 1. The germline ends are 11 bases apart after V is trimmed by 7 bases and J by 2 bases. The CDR1 and CDR2 encoded by the germline V gene are SQVTM and ANQGSEA. Broader findings and caveats from the paper: After ivuxolimab, more expanded clones were found on average in CD8+ T cells than in CD4+ T cells. In the 0.1-3.0 mg/kg groups, partial responders had among the lowest normalized peripheral clonal expansion, particularly in CD8+ T cells. Antigen specificity was not determined for the clonally expanded peripheral T cells. At doses from 0.1 to 3.0 mg/kg, clonal expansion was seen in both CD4+ and CD8+ blood T cells between baseline and week 6. Low levels of normalized T-cell clonal expansion were also seen in some patients who did not respond.

For sequencing of the TCRbeta CDR3 region, genomic DNA was extracted from the sorted cells. TCRbeta CDR3 regions were sequenced using the immunoSEQ Assay. In TCRdb, the immuneACCESS table is reduced to in-frame sequences with V and J assigned. These tables do not hold every clone; where another copy was compared, an unresolved V gene accounts for under half, and the others remain unexplained. This sample comprises about 76,000 clones, 80% to 90% of them detected only once. Roughly 6% of the sample belongs to the ten largest clones. The TCR sequence derives from an adult with an advanced solid tumor such as melanoma, head and neck, liver or kidney cancer. The sequences come from CD4+ or CD8+ T cells sorted from blood, collected in a trial of the OX40 agonist ivuxolimab. The chain was built from TRBV29-1 and TRBJ1-1, with an unclear D gene assignment. In nucleotides, the sequence is TGCAGCGGCACCTCGGGTAACACTGAAGCTTTCTTT. Translated, it reads CSGTSGNTEAFF.